This TCR beta chain was profiled in a study of cytomegalovirus exposure and HLA in healthy donors. 13 Jbeta primers and 60 Vbeta primers were used for the PCR. Clones were sequenced by immunoSEQ multiplex PCR, and TCRdb holds only the in-frame ones, with some missing. The repertoire holds about 140,000 clones, roughly 76% seen once, with about 1.7% in the top ten. This clone was seen more than once but under ten times. Trimming took off 1 base at V and 0 bases at J, with 10 bases between the two ends. The germline V gene encodes CDR1 SGHVS and CDR2 FQNEAQ. This CDR3 spans 16 amino acids. This clonotype originated in a female donor in good health and CMV-seronegative. Sequenced material: PBMCs. J is TRBJ1-5 and V is TRBV7-8; D not resolved. Here the CDR3 reads CASSLGGAYSNQPQHF. The CDR3, as DNA: TGTGCCAGCAGCTTAGGGGGAGCTTATAGCAATCAGCCCCAGCATTTT.